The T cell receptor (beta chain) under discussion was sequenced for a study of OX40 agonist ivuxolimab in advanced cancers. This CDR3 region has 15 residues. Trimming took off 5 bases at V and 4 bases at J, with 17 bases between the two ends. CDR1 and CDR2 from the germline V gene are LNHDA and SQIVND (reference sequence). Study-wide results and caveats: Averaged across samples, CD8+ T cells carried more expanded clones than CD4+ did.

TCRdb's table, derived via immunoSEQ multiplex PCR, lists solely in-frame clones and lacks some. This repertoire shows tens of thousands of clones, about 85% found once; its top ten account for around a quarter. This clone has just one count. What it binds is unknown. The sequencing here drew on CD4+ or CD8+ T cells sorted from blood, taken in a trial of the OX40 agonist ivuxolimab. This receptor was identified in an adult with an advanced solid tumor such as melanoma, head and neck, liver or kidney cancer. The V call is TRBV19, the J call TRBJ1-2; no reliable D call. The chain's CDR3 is CASSRVGSSGYGYTF. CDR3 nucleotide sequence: TGTGCCAGTAGTCGCGTGGGCTCATCGGGCTATGGCTACACCTTC. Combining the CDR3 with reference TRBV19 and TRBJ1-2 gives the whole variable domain DGGITQSPKYLFRKEGQNVTLSCEQNLNHDAMYWYRQDPGQGLRLIYYSQIVNDFQKGDIAEGYSVSREKKESFPLTVTSAQKNPTAFYLCASSRVGSSGYGYTFGSGTRLTVV.